These 8 T cell receptor beta chains were sequenced from one sample in a study of vaccination effects on CD4 cells after COVID-19. Their cognate antigens are unknown. Sequencing was performed with immunoSEQ multiplex PCR; in TCRdb, only in-frame clones are kept and a portion is missing. The sample consists of around 66,000 clones, 70% to 85% of them appearing once. Following a roughly 11-day culture, CD4+ T cells were purified. Participants received two doses of either the BNT162b2 or mRNA-1273 vaccine. This sample comprised CD4+ T cells from PBMCs cultured without peptide, obtained after COVID-19 vaccination. These receptors all come from a human donor who received a COVID-19 vaccine.

The V call is TRBV6-5, the J call TRBJ2-7; TRBD2 aligns across 11 bases. The CDR3 spans 16 residues. Per the germline V gene, CDR1 is MNHEY and CDR2 is SVGAGI. The ends lost 0 bases at V and 1 base at J; junction bases unmatched: 2. CDR3 region: CASSYSLAGGSYEQYV. The CDR3 DNA follows: TGTGCCAGCAGTTACTCGCTAGCGGGGGGATCCTACGAGCAGTACGTC.

The chain has TRBV25-1 and TRBJ1-2, with TRBD1 matching over 7 bases. This CDR3 has 15 amino acids. Germline V gene sequence: CDR1 MGHDK, CDR2 SYGVNS. With 5 bases clipped from V and 4 bases from J, the junction kept 10 bases outside the gene matches. The CDR3 DNA sequence: TGTGCCAGCAGTCCCTCCGGGACAGAGTTCTATGGCTACACCTTC. Its translation: CASSPSGTEFYGYTF.

The chain carries TRBV6-5 and TRBJ1-4, with 7 bases identical to TRBD1. The length of the CDR3 is 15 residues. Germline V gives CDR1 MNHEY, CDR2 SVGAGI. The J segment lost 0 bases and the V segment lost 6 bases, leaving 4 bases of the junction unmatched. As DNA, the CDR3 is TGTGCCAGCAGACGGGACAGAGCAACTAATGAAAAACTGTTTTTT. This encodes CASRRDRATNEKLFF.

The chain joins TRBV4-3 to TRBJ2-3, with TRBD2 matching over 7 bases. Trimming removed 4 bases from V and 8 bases from J; junction bases left unmatched: 6. The length of the CDR3 is 13 residues. Germline-derived CDR1 and CDR2 are LGHNA and YSLEER. The CDR3 DNA reads as TGCGCCAGCAGCCCCGGGCGGGGGACTACGCAGTATTTT. Translated: CASSPGRGTTQYF.

This rearrangement joins TRBV24-1 to TRBJ2-5, with D perhaps matching TRBD2 (6 bases). The germline V gene has CDR1 KGHDR and CDR2 SFDVKD. This CDR3 is 17 amino acids long. V was pared by 4 bases and J by 0 bases, with 17 bases between. The CDR3 spells CATSDPEGQDHQETQYF. Written as DNA, the CDR3 is TGTGCCACCAGTGACCCGGAGGGGCAGGACCACCAAGAGACCCAGTACTTC.

The chain links TRBV9 to TRBJ2-3, with D hard to call. The CDR3 is 15 amino acids. V dropped 0 bases and J dropped 0 bases, with 8 bases sitting between them. CDR1 and CDR2 (germline): SGDLS, YYNGEE. The CDR3 DNA reads TGTGCCAGCAGCGTAGAAGGCAGAAGCACAGATACGCAGTATTTT. It yields the protein CASSVEGRSTDTQYF. Combining the CDR3 with reference TRBV9 and TRBJ2-3 gives the whole variable domain DSGVTQTPKHLITATGQRVTLRCSPRSGDLSVYWYQQSLDQGLQFLIQYYNGEERAKGNILERFSAQQFPDLHSELNLSSLELGDSALYFCASSVEGRSTDTQYFGPGTRLTVL.

The V gene is TRBV5-1, the J gene TRBJ2-5; D perhaps matches TRBD2 (6 bases). Germline V gives CDR1 SGHRS, CDR2 YFSETQ. This CDR3 comprises 15 residues. Between the trimmed V and J ends, which lost 4 bases and 2 bases, there was a span of 15 bases. The CDR3 is CASSPNYGGQETQYF. The CDR3 coding sequence is TGCGCCAGCAGCCCCAATTACGGGGGACAAGAGACCCAGTACTTC. The full variable domain, completed using reference TRBV5-1 and TRBJ2-5, is KAGVTQTPRYLIKTRGQQVTLSCSPISGHRSVSWYQQTPGQGLQFLFEYFSETQRNKGNFPGRFSGRQFSNSRSEMNVSTLELGDSALYLCASSPNYGGQETQYFGPGTRLLVL.

The J gene is TRBJ1-2, the V gene TRBV27, with 9 nucleotides matching TRBD1. The germline V gene has CDR1 MNHEY and CDR2 SMNVEV (reference sequence). This CDR3 spans 13 amino acids. V shed 8 bases and J 4 bases; nucleotides not matched to a gene: 5. The CDR3 region is CASGRTGVYGYTF. The CDR3 region has the DNA TGTGCCAGCGGGAGGACAGGGGTCTATGGCTACACCTTC.